This T cell receptor beta chain appears in the sequencing data of a study of shared clonotypes between healthy human individuals. In the authors' methods: ImmunoSEQ only sent back junction sequences with no quality scores, so filtering was done differently. Some clones are missing from TCRdb's copy, which holds only in-frame ones; the method was immunoSEQ multiplex PCR. V and J calls and clone size are given by that table; D and trimming were obtained from the DNA. The profile shows about 820,000 clones, more than 85% of them singletons. Naive CD8 cells, CD45RO-negative and positively selected for CCR7, excluded terminally differentiated effector memory CD45RA+ cells. Germline V gives CDR1 MNHNY, CDR2 SVGAGI (reference sequence). Trimming removed 6 bases at V and 0 bases at J, with 10 bases between. The CDR3 runs to 14 residues.

The TCR comes from a man aged 25-45 years in good health. Sequencing input: naive CD8+ T cells sorted from blood. The gene calls are TRBV6-6 and TRBJ2-3, with unresolved D. CDR3 nucleotides: TGTGCCAGCAGATTATACTCTAGCACAGATACGCAGTATTTT. Protein: CASRLYSSTDTQYF.